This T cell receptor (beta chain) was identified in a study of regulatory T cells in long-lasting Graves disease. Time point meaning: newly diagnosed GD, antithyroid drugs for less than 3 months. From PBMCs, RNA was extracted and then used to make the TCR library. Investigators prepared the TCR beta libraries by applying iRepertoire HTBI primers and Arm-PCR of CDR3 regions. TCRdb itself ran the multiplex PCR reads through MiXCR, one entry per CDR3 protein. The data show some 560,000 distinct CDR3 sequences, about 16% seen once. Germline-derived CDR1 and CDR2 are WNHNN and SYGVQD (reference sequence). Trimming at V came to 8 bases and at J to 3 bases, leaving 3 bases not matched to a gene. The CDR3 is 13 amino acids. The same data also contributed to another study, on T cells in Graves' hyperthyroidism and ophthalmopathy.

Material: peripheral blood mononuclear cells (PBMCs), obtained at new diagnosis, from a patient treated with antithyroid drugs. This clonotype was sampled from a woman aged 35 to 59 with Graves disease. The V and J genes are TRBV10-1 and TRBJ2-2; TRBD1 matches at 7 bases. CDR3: CASGTAHTGELFF. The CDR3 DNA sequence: TGCGCCAGCGGGACAGCCCACACCGGGGAGCTGTTTTTT.